Listed here are 8 T cell receptor beta chains from one sample, sequenced in a study of identical twins. TCRdb passed the 5' RACE reads through MiXCR, listing each CDR3 protein once. In the table there are 640,000 or so distinct CDR3 sequences, around 6.1% of which are singletons. Sequenced input: naive T cells sorted from blood. These receptors originate from a man between 18 and 35 years old in good health.

Many counts were recorded for this clonotype. The chain couples TRBV15 to TRBJ2-7; 7 bases line up with TRBD2. This CDR3 contains 15 residues. Germline CDR1 LNHNV, CDR2 YYDKDF (reference sequence). Trimming took 0 bases from V and 0 from J; bases not matched to a gene: 2. In DNA form, the CDR3 reads TGTGCCACCAGCAGAGATATAGCGGGCTCCTACGAGCAGTACTTC. Translating it yields CATSRDIAGSYEQYF.

This clonotype has only a few counts. V usage is TRBV30 and J usage is TRBJ2-1, with a possible D match to TRBD1 (6 bases). Trimming removed 2 bases from V and 8 bases from J, with 22 bases in between. This CDR3 is built from 16 residues. Germline CDR1 GTSNPN, CDR2 SVGIG (reference sequence). The CDR3 DNA follows: TGTGCCTGGAGTTCTATGACAGGTCGGTATGGAGATGAGCAGTTCTTC. Protein sequence: CAWSSMTGRYGDEQFF.

The chain links TRBV3-1 to TRBJ2-1; D perhaps matches TRBD1 (6 bases). This CDR3 contains 13 residues. V was pared by 3 bases and J by 3 bases, with 6 bases between. Germline V CDR1 and CDR2: LGHDT, YNNKEL (reference sequence). The CDR3 reads CASSQTGYNEQFF. The CDR3 coding sequence is TGTGCCAGCAGCCAGACAGGCTACAATGAGCAGTTCTTC.

At least ten counts were recorded for this clonotype. The rearrangement joins TRBV7-8 to TRBJ2-2; D ambiguous. CDR1 SGHVS and CDR2 FQNEAQ come from the germline V gene. The V end lost 1 base, the J end lost 5 bases, and 17 bases lay between the germline ends. The CDR3 is made up of 17 amino acids. The CDR3 region has the DNA TGTGCCAGCAGCTTAGGGCGAGATCCCAAAGGGACCGGGGAGCTGTTTTTT. It translates to CASSLGRDPKGTGELFF. The entire variable domain, with the rest obtained from reference TRBV7-8 and TRBJ2-2, is as follows: GAGVSQSPRYKVAKRGQDVALRCDPISGHVSLFWYQQALGQGPEFLTYFQNEAQLDKSGLPSDRFFAERPEGSVSTLKIQRTQQEDSAVYLCASSLGRDPKGTGELFFGEGSRLTVL.

This clonotype was counted at least ten times. In nucleotides, the CDR3 is TGTGCCAGCATTGATCCCACTGACAATGAGCAGTTCTTC. Its protein product is CASIDPTDNEQFF. The chain couples TRBV6-1 to TRBJ2-1; D uncertain. The CDR3 is 13 amino acids. CDR1 is MNHNS, CDR2 SASEGT, per germline. V was trimmed by 7 bases and J by 5 bases, leaving 12 bases between them.

This clonotype appeared a few times. J is TRBJ2-2 and V is TRBV28, with D possibly matching TRBD2 (6 bases). Trimming took 6 bases from V and 0 from J, leaving 20 bases between them. The CDR3 consists of 18 residues. The V gene's germline CDR1 is MDHEN and CDR2 SYDVKM. The chain's CDR3 is CASSPGGVTGANTGELFF. The CDR3 DNA sequence: TGTGCCAGCAGCCCCGGTGGGGTGACGGGGGCGAACACCGGGGAGCTGTTTTTT. Variable domain in full (rest from reference TRBV28 and TRBJ2-2): DVKVTQSSRYLVKRTGEKVFLECVQDMDHENMFWYRQDPGLGLRLIYFSYDVKMKEKGDIPEGYSVSREKKERFSLILESASTNQTSMYLCASSPGGVTGANTGELFFGEGSRLTVL.

This clonotype has only a few counts. The CDR3 here is CATEDSNDGNIQYF. In DNA, the CDR3 is TGTGCCACCGAGGACAGTAATGACGGAAACATTCAGTACTTC. This sequence joins TRBV2 and TRBJ2-4, with D tentatively TRBD1 (6 bases). V lost 10 bases to trimming and J lost 6 bases, with 19 bases between them. Germline CDR1 and CDR2: SNHLY and FYNNEI. This CDR3 is 14 amino acids long.

Ten or more counts support this clonotype. This chain links TRBV27 with TRBJ2-3; weak D call: TRBD2 (6 bases). Per germline, CDR1 MNHEY and CDR2 SMNVEV (reference sequence). The V and J ends lost 1 base and 6 bases respectively, with 17 bases between them. The CDR3 spans 16 residues. CDR3 in DNA: TGTGCCAGCAGTTTATTCGGGGGACTCGTGGGGGATACGCAGTATTTT. Translation gives CASSLFGGLVGDTQYF.